A selection of T cell receptor beta chains follows, all from one sample in a study of blood T cell repertoires in COVID-19. The method was immunoSEQ multiplex PCR; TCRdb's version includes in-frame clones alone and lacks a portion of them. The data show fewer than 300,000 clones, roughly nine tenths seen once. The specimen was peripheral blood. These receptors originate from a woman under 40 with COVID-19, enrolled during active disease. Both conserved end residues are part of each CDR3. A D gene is named only where the DNA matches it firmly. Clone sizes are given selectively: once, few, many, or a class where the clone is expanded.

CDR3 DNA,CDR3 protein,clone size,D gene,V gene,J gene
TGTGCCAGCAGTGAAGAGACAGGGGGCTACAATGAGCAGTTCTTC,CASSEETGGYNEQFF,medium-sized,TRBD1,TRBV6-1,TRBJ2-1
TGCGCCAGCAGCCAAATCGGAGAAGTCAACGAGCAGTACTTC,CASSQIGEVNEQYF,.,.,TRBV4-1,TRBJ2-7
TGCAGCGTTAGGGGAGGGGAGACCCAGTACTTC,CSVRGGETQYF,.,TRBD2,TRBV29-1,TRBJ2-5
TGCGCCAGCAGCTTGACAGGGGCCGTCGAGACCCAGTACTTC,CASSLTGAVETQYF,.,TRBD1,TRBV5-1,TRBJ2-5
TGTGCCAGCAGCTTCACTAGCAATCACGAGCAGTACTTC,CASSFTSNHEQYF,.,.,TRBV7-9,TRBJ2-7
TGTGCCTGCCAGGATTCTGGAAACACCATATATTTT,CACQDSGNTIYF,.,.,TRBV30,TRBJ1-3
TGTGCCAGCAGCGTAGCTAGACTAGCGGGAGACAATGAGCAGTTCTTC,CASSVARLAGDNEQFF,.,TRBD2,TRBV9,TRBJ2-1
TGTGCCACTGGGGAGCAGGGGAAGAACGAGCAGTACTTC,CATGEQGKNEQYF,.,.,TRBV19,TRBJ2-7
TGCGCCAGCAGCTTGTCAGGGACAGCCTACGAGCAGTACTTC,CASSLSGTAYEQYF,.,TRBD1,TRBV5-1,TRBJ2-7
TGTGCCAGCAGTTACGGGCCAGGCCATAGCAATCAGCCCCAGCATTTT,CASSYGPGHSNQPQHF,.,.,TRBV6-7,TRBJ1-5
TGCGCCAGCAGCTTGGGGGACAGTTCCTACGAGCAGTACTTC,CASSLGDSSYEQYF,.,TRBD1,TRBV5-1,TRBJ2-7
TGTGCCAGCAGTTTCGCGGGAGTGGGCACAGATACGCAGTATTTT,CASSFAGVGTDTQYF,.,TRBD2,TRBV6-2/TRBV6-3,TRBJ2-3
TGTGCCACCAGCAGAGCGGCGGCTAGCGGGAGTGTCGCAGATACGCAGTATTTT,CATSRAAASGSVADTQYF,.,TRBD2,TRBV15,TRBJ2-3
TGTGCCAGCAGTTCTTTCAAGGGACAGGGGAATGAAAAACTGTTTTTT,CASSSFKGQGNEKLFF,.,TRBD1,TRBV6-5,TRBJ1-4
TGTGCCAGCAGGATAGCGGGAGGACCCTTAGATACGCAGTATTTT,CASRIAGGPLDTQYF,.,TRBD2,TRBV11-2,TRBJ2-3
TGTGCCAGCAGTTACAATGGGAGGATTACGAACTATGGCTACACCTTC,CASSYNGRITNYGYTF,.,.,TRBV6-2/TRBV6-3,TRBJ1-2
TGTGCCAGCAGACCCGGGACAGGGGGGATCTATGGCTACACCTTC,CASRPGTGGIYGYTF,once,TRBD1,TRBV6-4,TRBJ1-2
TGTGCCAGCAGCTTGACAGGGGAAGAGGCAAATGGCTACACCTTC,CASSLTGEEANGYTF,.,TRBD1,TRBV7-9,TRBJ1-2
TGTGCCAGCGGATACACAGGGACCGGGGAGCTGTTTTTT,CASGYTGTGELFF,.,.,TRBV27,TRBJ2-2
TGTGCCAGCAGCCCTCCTAGCGGGAGTTTAAATGAGCAGTTCTTC,CASSPPSGSLNEQFF,.,TRBD2,TRBV28,TRBJ2-1
TGCGCCAGCAGCTTGGGGCTAGCGGGTGGCACAGATACGCAGTATTTT,CASSLGLAGGTDTQYF,once,TRBD2,TRBV5-1,TRBJ2-3
TGTGCCAGCAGCTTATATCCGGAGTTTGGCACAGATACGCAGTATTTT,CASSLYPEFGTDTQYF,.,.,TRBV11-2,TRBJ2-3
TGTGCCTGGAGTCTGGGACAGGGGTATGATGGCTACACCTTC,CAWSLGQGYDGYTF,.,TRBD1,TRBV30,TRBJ1-2
TGTGCCAGCAGTCAGGGCTCGAACACTGAAGCTTTCTTT,CASSQGSNTEAFF,.,.,TRBV9,TRBJ1-1
TGTGCCATCTCTGGACAGGGCGGGCAGCCCCAGCATTTT,CAISGQGGQPQHF,once,TRBD1,TRBV10-3,TRBJ1-5
TGTGCCAGCAGTTCAACGGTGTTCACTGAAGCTTTCTTT,CASSSTVFTEAFF,.,.,TRBV12-3/TRBV12-4,TRBJ1-1
TGCGCCAGCAGCTTGTTGGCGGGTCAACGGAACACTGAAGCTTTCTTT,CASSLLAGQRNTEAFF,.,.,TRBV5-1,TRBJ1-1
TGTGCCAGCAGCTTTGGGGGACTTGCCAGCTCCTACAATGAGCAGTTCTTC,CASSFGGLASSYNEQFF,few,.,TRBV5-4,TRBJ2-1
TGTGCCAGCAGTCTAAGCGAACCTTTACAGGGTAATGGCTACACCTTC,CASSLSEPLQGNGYTF,.,.,TRBV27,TRBJ1-2
TGTGCCTGGAGTGTCGGGACAGGGATAAACTATGGCTACACCTTC,CAWSVGTGINYGYTF,.,TRBD1,TRBV30,TRBJ1-2
TGCAGTGCTAGTCAGCTCCAGGATAGCAATCAGCCCCAGCATTTT,CSASQLQDSNQPQHF,.,.,TRBV20-1,TRBJ1-5
TGTGCCAGCAGTTTGGCACTGAACACTGAAGCTTTCTTT,CASSLALNTEAFF,.,.,TRBV27,TRBJ1-1
TGTGCCAGTAGTAAGAGCGGGAACCACAATGAGCAGTTCTTC,CASSKSGNHNEQFF,.,TRBD2,TRBV19,TRBJ2-1
TGTGCCAGCAGTCAGCGGACAGGGGAAAAACTGTTTTTT,CASSQRTGEKLFF,.,TRBD1,TRBV5-4,TRBJ1-4
TGTGCCAGTAGTATTTATTTCCAGAGGGCTTTAGATAGCAATCAGCCCCAGCATTTT,CASSIYFQRALDSNQPQHF,.,.,TRBV19,TRBJ1-5